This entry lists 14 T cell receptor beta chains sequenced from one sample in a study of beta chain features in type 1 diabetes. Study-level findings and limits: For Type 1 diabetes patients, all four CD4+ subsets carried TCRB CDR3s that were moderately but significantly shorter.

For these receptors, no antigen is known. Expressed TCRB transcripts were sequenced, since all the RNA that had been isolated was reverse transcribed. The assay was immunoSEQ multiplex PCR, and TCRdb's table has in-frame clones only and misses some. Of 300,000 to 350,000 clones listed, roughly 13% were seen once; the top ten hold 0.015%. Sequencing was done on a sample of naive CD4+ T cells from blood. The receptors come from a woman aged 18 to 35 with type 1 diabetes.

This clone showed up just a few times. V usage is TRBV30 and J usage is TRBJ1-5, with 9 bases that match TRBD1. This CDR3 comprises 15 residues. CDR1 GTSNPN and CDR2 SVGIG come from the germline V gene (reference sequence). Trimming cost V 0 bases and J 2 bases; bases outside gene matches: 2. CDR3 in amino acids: CAWSVRTGGNQPQHF. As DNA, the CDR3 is TGTGCCTGGAGTGTACGGACAGGGGGCAATCAGCCCCAGCATTTT.

CDR3 coding DNA: TGTGCCAGCAGCCCCAGGGGGAGAGGGTCCTACAATGAGCAGTTCTTC. This codes for CASSPRGRGSYNEQFF. The rearrangement links TRBV5-4 to TRBJ2-1; 7 bases align to TRBD1. The ends lost 4 bases at V and 1 base at J; junction bases unmatched: 8. Germline values: CDR1 SGHNT, CDR2 YYREEE (reference sequence). The CDR3 runs 16 residues.

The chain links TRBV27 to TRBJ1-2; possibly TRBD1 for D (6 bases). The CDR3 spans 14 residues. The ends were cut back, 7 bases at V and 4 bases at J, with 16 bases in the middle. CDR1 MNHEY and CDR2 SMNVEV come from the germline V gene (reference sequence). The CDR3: CASTPRGGLYGYTF. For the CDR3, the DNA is TGTGCCAGCACCCCAAGGGGGGGACTCTATGGCTACACCTTC.

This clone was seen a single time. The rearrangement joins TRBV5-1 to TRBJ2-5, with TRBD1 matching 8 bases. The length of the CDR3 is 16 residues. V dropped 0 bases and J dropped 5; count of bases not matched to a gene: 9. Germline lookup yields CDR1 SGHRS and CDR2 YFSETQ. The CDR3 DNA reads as TGCGCCAGCAGCTTGGTCCCGCGCAGGGGGCTGGAGACCCAGTACTTC. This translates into CASSLVPRRGLETQYF.

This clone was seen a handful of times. In DNA form, the CDR3 reads TGTGCCAGCAGCGTCACAGGTGGGGTTAATGAAAAACTGTTTTTT. The encoded protein is CASSVTGGVNEKLFF. The chain employs TRBV9 and TRBJ1-4, with D maybe TRBD1 (5 bases). V lost 2 bases and J lost 4, with 12 bases in between. CDR3 size: 15 residues. Germline V CDR1 and CDR2: SGDLS, YYNGEE. The whole variable domain, remainder taken from reference TRBV9 and TRBJ1-4, is DSGVTQTPKHLITATGQRVTLRCSPRSGDLSVYWYQQSLDQGLQFLIQYYNGEERAKGNILERFSAQQFPDLHSELNLSSLELGDSALYFCASSVTGGVNEKLFFGSGTQLSVL.

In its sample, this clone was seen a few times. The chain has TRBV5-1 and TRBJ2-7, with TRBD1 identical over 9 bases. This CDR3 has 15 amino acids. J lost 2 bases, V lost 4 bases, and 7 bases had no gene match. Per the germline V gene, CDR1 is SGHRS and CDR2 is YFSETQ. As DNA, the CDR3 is TGCGCCAGCAGCCCCCGGACAGGGGATACCTACGAGCAGTACTTC. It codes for CASSPRTGDTYEQYF.

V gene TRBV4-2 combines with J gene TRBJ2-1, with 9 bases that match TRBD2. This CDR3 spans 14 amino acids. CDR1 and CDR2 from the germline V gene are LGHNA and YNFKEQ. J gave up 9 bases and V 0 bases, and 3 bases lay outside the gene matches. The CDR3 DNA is TGTGCCAGCAGCCAAGAGTTTAGCGGGGGTGAGCAGTTCTTC. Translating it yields CASSQEFSGGEQFF.

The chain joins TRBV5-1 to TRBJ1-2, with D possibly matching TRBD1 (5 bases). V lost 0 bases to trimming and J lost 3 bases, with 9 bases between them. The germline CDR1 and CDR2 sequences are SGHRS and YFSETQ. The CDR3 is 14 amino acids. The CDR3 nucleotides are TGCGCCAGCAGCTTGGAGACAGCTTACTATGGCTACACCTTC. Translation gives CASSLETAYYGYTF.

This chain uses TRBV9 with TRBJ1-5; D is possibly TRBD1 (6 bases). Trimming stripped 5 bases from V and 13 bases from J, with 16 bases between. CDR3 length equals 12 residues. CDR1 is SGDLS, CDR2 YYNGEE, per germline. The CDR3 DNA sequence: TGTGCCAGCAGTGGGGCTACAGGGCCGCAGCATTTT. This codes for CASSGATGPQHF.

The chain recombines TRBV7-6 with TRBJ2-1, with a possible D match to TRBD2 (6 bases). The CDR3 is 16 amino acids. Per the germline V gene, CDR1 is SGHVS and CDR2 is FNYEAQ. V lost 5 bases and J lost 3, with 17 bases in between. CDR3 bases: TGTGCCAGCAGCCCCGGGGCGCGGGGAGTCTACAATGAGCAGTTCTTC. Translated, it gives CASSPGARGVYNEQFF. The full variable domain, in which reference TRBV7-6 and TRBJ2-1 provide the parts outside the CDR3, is GAGVSQSPRYKVTKRGQDVALRCDPISGHVSLYWYRQALGQGPEFLTYFNYEAQQDKSGLPNDRFSAERPEGSISTLTIQRTEQRDSAMYRCASSPGARGVYNEQFFGPGTRLTVL.

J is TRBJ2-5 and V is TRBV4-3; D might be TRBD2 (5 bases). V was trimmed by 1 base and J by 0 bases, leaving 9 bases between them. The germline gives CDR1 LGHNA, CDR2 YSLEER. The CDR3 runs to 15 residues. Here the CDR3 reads CASSQATSYQETQYF. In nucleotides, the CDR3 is TGCGCCAGCAGCCAAGCAACTAGTTACCAAGAGACCCAGTACTTC.

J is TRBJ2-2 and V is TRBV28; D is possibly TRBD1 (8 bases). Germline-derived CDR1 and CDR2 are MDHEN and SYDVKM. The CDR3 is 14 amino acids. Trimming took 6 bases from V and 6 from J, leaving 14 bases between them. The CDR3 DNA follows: TGTGCCAGCAGAACCACAGGGGGGGCCGGGGAGCTGTTTTTT. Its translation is CASRTTGGAGELFF.

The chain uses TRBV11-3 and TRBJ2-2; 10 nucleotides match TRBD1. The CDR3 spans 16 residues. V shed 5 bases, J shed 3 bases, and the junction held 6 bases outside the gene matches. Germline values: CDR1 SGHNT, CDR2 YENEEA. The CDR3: CASSPVGTGDTGELFF. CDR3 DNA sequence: TGTGCCAGCAGCCCAGTGGGGACAGGGGACACCGGGGAGCTGTTTTTT.

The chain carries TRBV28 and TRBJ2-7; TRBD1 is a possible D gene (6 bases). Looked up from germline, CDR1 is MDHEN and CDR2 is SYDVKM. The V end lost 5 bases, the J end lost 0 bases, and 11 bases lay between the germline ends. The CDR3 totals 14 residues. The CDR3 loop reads CASSRGTVSYEQYV. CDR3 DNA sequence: TGTGCCAGCAGTAGGGGGACGGTCTCCTACGAGCAGTACGTC.